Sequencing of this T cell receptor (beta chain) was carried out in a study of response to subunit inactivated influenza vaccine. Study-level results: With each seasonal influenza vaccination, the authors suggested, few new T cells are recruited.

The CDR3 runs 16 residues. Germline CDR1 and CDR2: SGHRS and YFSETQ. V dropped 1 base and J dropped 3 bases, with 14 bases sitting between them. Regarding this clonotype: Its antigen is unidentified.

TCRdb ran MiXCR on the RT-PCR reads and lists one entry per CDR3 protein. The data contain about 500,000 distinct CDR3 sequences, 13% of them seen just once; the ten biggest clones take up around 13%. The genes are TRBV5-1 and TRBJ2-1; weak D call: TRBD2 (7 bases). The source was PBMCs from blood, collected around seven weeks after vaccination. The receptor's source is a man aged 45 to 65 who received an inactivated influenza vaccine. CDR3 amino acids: CASSLTGGRNYNEQFF. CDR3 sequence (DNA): TGCGCCAGCAGCTTGACGGGGGGCCGCAACTACAATGAGCAGTTCTTC.